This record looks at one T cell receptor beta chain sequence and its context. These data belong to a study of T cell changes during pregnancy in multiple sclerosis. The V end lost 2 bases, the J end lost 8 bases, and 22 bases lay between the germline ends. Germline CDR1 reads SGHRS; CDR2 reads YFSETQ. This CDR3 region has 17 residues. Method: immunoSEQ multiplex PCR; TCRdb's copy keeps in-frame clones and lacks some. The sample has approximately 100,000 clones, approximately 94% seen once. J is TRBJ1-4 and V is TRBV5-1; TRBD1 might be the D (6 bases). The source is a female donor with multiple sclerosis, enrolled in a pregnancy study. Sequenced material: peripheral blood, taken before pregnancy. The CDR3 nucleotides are TGCGCCAGCAGCTTCCAAGTAATACAGGGAGGGGAGGAAAAACTGTTTTTT. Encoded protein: CASSFQVIQGGEEKLFF. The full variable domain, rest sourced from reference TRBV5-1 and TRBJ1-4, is KAGVTQTPRYLIKTRGQQVTLSCSPISGHRSVSWYQQTPGQGLQFLFEYFSETQRNKGNFPGRFSGRQFSNSRSEMNVSTLELGDSALYLCASSFQVIQGGEEKLFFGSGTQLSVL.